A single sample is the source of the 31 T cell receptor beta chains below, sequenced in a study of blood T cell repertoires in COVID-19. Sequenced by immunoSEQ multiplex PCR; TCRdb stores in-frame clones only, minus some. This sample has fewer than 80,000 clones, with around nine tenths found just once. The sequenced material came from peripheral blood. These receptors all come from a human donor in a cohort sampled during active COVID-19.

This chain uses TRBV4-2 with TRBJ2-3, with D maybe TRBD2 (6 bases). The V and J ends lost 4 bases and 2 bases respectively, with 13 bases between them. CDR3 size: 15 residues. Germline values: CDR1 LGHNA, CDR2 YNFKEQ. CDR3 bases: TGTGCCAGCAGCCCAGATAGGAGGGACACAGATACGCAGTATTTT. Translation: CASSPDRRDTDTQYF.

This chain uses TRBV3-1 (or the pseudogene TRBV3-2) with TRBJ2-7; 10 nucleotides align to TRBD2. Unmatched junction bases numbered 3, after V lost 3 bases and J lost 4 bases. Germline CDR1 LGHDT, CDR2 YNNKEL (reference sequence). This CDR3 contains 14 residues. The CDR3 DNA sequence: TGTGCCAGCAGCCAGGGACTAGCGTCTTACGAGCAGTACTTC. Its translation is CASSQGLASYEQYF.

This clone was recorded only once. The chain couples TRBV11-2 to TRBJ2-3; TRBD1 might be the D (6 bases). The CDR3 consists of 15 residues. Germline loops: CDR1 SGHAT, CDR2 FQNNGV. V was cut by 3 bases and J by 2 bases, with 12 bases left in between. CDR3 sequence (DNA): TGTGCCAGCAGCTTGGCAGGGGCCTTCACAGATACGCAGTATTTT. This codes for CASSLAGAFTDTQYF.

V and J are TRBV9 and TRBJ2-7; 13 nucleotides agree with TRBD2. The CDR3 extends over 17 amino acids. J lost 3 bases, V lost 4 bases, and 10 bases had no gene match. Looked up from germline, CDR1 is SGDLS and CDR2 is YYNGEE. Here the CDR3 reads CASSPRTSGRRDYEQYF. The CDR3 DNA reads TGTGCCAGCAGCCCCCGGACTAGCGGGAGAAGGGACTACGAGCAGTACTTC. The variable domain in full, completed from reference TRBV9 and TRBJ2-7, reads DSGVTQTPKHLITATGQRVTLRCSPRSGDLSVYWYQQSLDQGLQFLIQYYNGEERAKGNILERFSAQQFPDLHSELNLSSLELGDSALYFCASSPRTSGRRDYEQYFGPGTRLTVT.

The chain links TRBV30 to TRBJ1-6; a possible D gene is TRBD1 (5 bases). V was clipped by 6 bases and J by 7 bases, with 7 bases between them. The CDR3 has 11 amino acids. CDR1 and CDR2 (germline): GTSNPN, SVGIG (reference sequence). The CDR3 region is CACRGNSPLHF. In DNA, the CDR3 is TGTGCCTGTCGGGGGAATTCACCCCTCCACTTT.

This sequence joins TRBV15 and TRBJ2-4, with 10 bases identical to TRBD2. The CDR3 length is 21 residues. Germline trimming cut 2 bases from V and 0 bases from J; bases unmatched to any gene: 16. Germline CDR1 is LNHNV and CDR2 is YYDKDF (reference sequence). CDR3 DNA: TGTGCCACCAGCAGACAAAGCCCTGCTAGCGGGAGTTTTCTAGCCAAAAACATTCAGTACTTC. Protein sequence: CATSRQSPASGSFLAKNIQYF.

The rearrangement links TRBV27 to TRBJ2-1; 7 bases are a match to TRBD2. This CDR3 is built from 15 residues. With 6 bases clipped from V and 12 bases from J, the junction kept 17 bases outside the gene matches. Looked up from germline, CDR1 is MNHEY and CDR2 is SMNVEV (reference sequence). The DNA of the CDR3 is TGTGCCAGCAGCCAACTAGCGTGGGGAGATCGGGTGCAGTTCTTC. Protein sequence: CASSQLAWGDRVQFF.

This chain connects TRBV2 to TRBJ1-2; D is uncertain. The germline V gene encodes CDR1 SNHLY and CDR2 FYNNEI. The V end was cut by 6 bases, the J end by 2 bases, with 10 bases between. The CDR3 contains 13 residues. CDR3 loop: CASRSGGNYGYTF. Written as DNA, the CDR3 is TGTGCCAGCAGGTCGGGTGGGAACTATGGCTACACCTTC.

V gene TRBV5-7 combines with J gene TRBJ2-3; 12 bases are shared with TRBD2. TRBV5-7 is filed as an ORF, its function uncertain. After removal of 4 bases from V and 1 base from J, the junction contained 10 bases not matched to a gene. This CDR3 is 18 amino acids long. CDR3 in DNA: TGTGCCAGCAGCCCCCCAGAGAGGACTAGCGGGGGCACAGATACGCAGTATTTT. Residues: CASSPPERTSGGTDTQYF.

The V and J genes are TRBV12-3 or TRBV12-4 and TRBJ1-2; possible D gene TRBD1, 5 bases. The CDR3 has 12 residues. Trimming took off 7 bases at V and 8 bases at J, with 14 bases between the two ends. The CDR3 sequence is CASIIDSDGYTF. Here the CDR3 DNA reads TGTGCCAGCATTATCGACAGCGACGGCTACACCTTC.

The chain combines TRBV9 with TRBJ2-3, with a weak D call TRBD2 (7 bases). V dropped 0 bases and J dropped 14 bases, with 13 bases sitting between them. Germline-derived CDR1 and CDR2 are SGDLS and YYNGEE. This CDR3 has 12 amino acids. CDR3 in amino acids: CASSVAGGPAYF. CDR3 in DNA: TGTGCCAGCAGCGTAGCGGGGGGCCCGGCGTATTTT. Full variable domain (rest looked up from reference TRBV9 and TRBJ2-3): DSGVTQTPKHLITATGQRVTLRCSPRSGDLSVYWYQQSLDQGLQFLIQYYNGEERAKGNILERFSAQQFPDLHSELNLSSLELGDSALYFCASSVAGGPAYFGPGTRLTVL.

V is TRBV10-2 and J is TRBJ1-2; tentatively, D is TRBD1 (5 bases). The CDR3 is 16 residues long. From germline, CDR1 is WSHSY and CDR2 SAAADI. V was trimmed by 6 bases and J by 4 bases, leaving 21 bases between them. DNA for the CDR3: TGCGCCAGCAGGCCCAGCCAGGGTAGTCGTAGCTATGGCTACACCTTC. Translated, it gives CASRPSQGSRSYGYTF.

This sequence joins TRBV6-1 and TRBJ1-5; D remains ambiguous. V lost 0 bases, J lost 1 base, and 10 bases lay in between. The CDR3 runs 16 residues. Germline values: CDR1 MNHNS, CDR2 SASEGT. CDR3 nucleotides: TGTGCCAGCAGTGAAGCTGCGGGGTTGAGCAATCAGCCCCAGCATTTT. Translation gives CASSEAAGLSNQPQHF.

The V gene is TRBV13, the J gene TRBJ2-3; 13 bases fit TRBD2. From germline, CDR1 is PRHDT and CDR2 FYEKMQ (reference sequence). CDR3 size: 18 residues. The V gene end was trimmed by 3 bases and the J gene end by 2 bases; junction bases not matched to a gene: 8. The CDR3 DNA reads TGTGCCAGCAGCTTGGGCCTACTAGCGGGGGGGATCACAGATACGCAGTATTTT. Its translation: CASSLGLLAGGITDTQYF.

This clone was observed a single time. CDR3 nucleotides: TGCGCCAGCAGGGGAACTAGCGGGGGTTACGAGCAGTACTTC. This sequence encodes CASRGTSGGYEQYF. The chain links TRBV10-2 to TRBJ2-7, with 11 bases matching TRBD2. Germline CDR1 and CDR2: WSHSY and SAAADI. The CDR3 extends over 14 amino acids. V was pared by 6 bases and J by 4 bases, with 5 bases of the junction left unmatched.

The chain carries TRBV5-6 and TRBJ2-1, with TRBD2 identical over 9 bases. Trimming cost V 4 bases and J 4 bases; bases outside gene matches: 9. Per germline, CDR1 SGHDT and CDR2 YYEEEE. This CDR3 is 16 amino acids long. The CDR3 DNA is TGTGCCAGCAGCCCTAGGACTAGCGAACTATACAATGAGCAGTTCTTC. Its protein product is CASSPRTSELYNEQFF.

This clone was seen a handful of times. The rearrangement joins TRBV5-1 to TRBJ1-3; 8 bases fit TRBD1. The germline gives CDR1 SGHRS, CDR2 YFSETQ. V dropped 4 bases and J dropped 0; count of bases not matched to a gene: 6. The CDR3 totals 16 residues. DNA of the CDR3: TGCGCCAGCAGCGCCCGGGACAGGAGCTCTGGAAACACCATATATTTT. The encoded protein is CASSARDRSSGNTIYF. Based on the CDR3 plus reference TRBV5-1 and TRBJ1-3, the full variable domain is KAGVTQTPRYLIKTRGQQVTLSCSPISGHRSVSWYQQTPGQGLQFLFEYFSETQRNKGNFPGRFSGRQFSNSRSEMNVSTLELGDSALYLCASSARDRSSGNTIYFGEGSWLTVV.

J is TRBJ2-1 and V is TRBV19; D perhaps matches TRBD2 (6 bases). Per the germline V gene, CDR1 is LNHDA and CDR2 is SQIVND (reference sequence). The CDR3 consists of 12 residues. V gave up 6 bases and J gave up 9 bases, with 12 bases separating them. The CDR3 reads CASSRLGGEQFF. CDR3 in DNA: TGTGCCAGTAGCCGACTAGGTGGTGAGCAGTTCTTC.

The rearrangement uses TRBV4-1 and TRBJ2-7, with 7 bases identical to TRBD1. The CDR3 has 14 residues. The V segment lost 9 bases and the J segment 1 base; nucleotides outside the gene matches: 9. Germline CDR1 MGHRA, CDR2 YSYEKL. As DNA, the CDR3 is TGCGCCAGTGCGGCCGGGACAGAGTCCTACGAGCAGTACTTC. It specifies CASAAGTESYEQYF.

This chain uses TRBV5-5 with TRBJ2-5; TRBD1 is a possible D gene (7 bases). Trimming took off 1 base at V and 5 bases at J, with 12 bases between the two ends. Germline V lookup: CDR1 SGHKS, CDR2 YYEKEE (reference sequence). This CDR3 has 14 amino acids. CDR3 bases: TGTGCCAGCAGCTTGTGGGCAGGGGGGGAGACCCAGTACTTC. Translation gives CASSLWAGGETQYF.

V gene TRBV5-1 combines with J gene TRBJ2-3, with a possible D match to TRBD2 (6 bases). CDR1 is SGHRS and CDR2 is YFSETQ in the germline V gene. The CDR3 consists of 15 residues. Trimming stripped 4 bases from V and 3 bases from J, with 15 bases between. CDR3 sequence: CASSQVTSVTDTQYF. CDR3 DNA sequence: TGCGCCAGCAGCCAGGTGACTAGTGTGACAGATACGCAGTATTTT.

The chain is built from TRBV3-1 (or the pseudogene TRBV3-2) and TRBJ2-7, with 8 bases lining up with TRBD1. This CDR3 is built from 13 residues. Germline V gene lookup returns CDR1 LGHDT and CDR2 YNNKEL (reference sequence). Germline trimming cut 5 bases from V and 5 bases from J; bases unmatched to any gene: 5. The CDR3 here is CASSWTGSDEQYF. CDR3 nucleotides: TGTGCCAGCAGCTGGACAGGGTCGGACGAGCAGTACTTC.

The V and J genes are TRBV12-3 or TRBV12-4 and TRBJ1-1; no clear D. The CDR3 totals 12 residues. Trimming took off 3 bases at V and 2 bases at J, with 4 bases between the two ends. The CDR3, as DNA: TGTGCCAGCAGTTTCTATAACACTGAAGCTTTCTTT. Protein sequence: CASSFYNTEAFF.

This rearrangement joins TRBV5-4 to TRBJ2-7; D possibly corresponds to TRBD1 (5 bases). CDR3 length equals 14 residues. Trimming shortened V by 0 bases and J by 2 bases, and 9 bases separated the two germline ends. Per the germline V gene, CDR1 is SGHNT and CDR2 is YYREEE (reference sequence). The CDR3 bases are TGTGCCAGCAGCTTGGACAGGACCACCTACGAGCAGTACTTC. Encoded protein: CASSLDRTTYEQYF.

Only a few counts were recorded for this clone. This chain links TRBV12-3 or TRBV12-4 with TRBJ1-1, with D uncertain. CDR3 length: 12 residues. Trimming removed 7 bases from V and 1 base from J, with 7 bases in between. The DNA of the CDR3 is TGTGCCAGCACCAGACAGAACACTGAAGCTTTCTTT. This sequence encodes CASTRQNTEAFF.

This clone turned up a few times. The J gene is TRBJ1-2, the V gene TRBV28; TRBD1 aligns across 11 bases. Germline trimming cut 3 bases from V and 5 bases from J; bases unmatched to any gene: 8. The germline V gene has CDR1 MDHEN and CDR2 SYDVKM. The CDR3 spans 16 residues. The CDR3 nucleotides are TGTGCCAGCAGTTTGGGACAGGGGGTACCCCCGTATGGCTACACCTTC. As protein: CASSLGQGVPPYGYTF.

The rearrangement joins TRBV6-2 or TRBV6-3 to TRBJ2-1, with D possibly TRBD1 on 6 matching bases. The CDR3 has 16 amino acids. V lost 2 bases and J 0 bases, leaving 11 bases between the germline ends. The germline V gene encodes CDR1 MNHEY and CDR2 SVGEGT. The CDR3 DNA reads as TGTGCCAGCAGTTACCTCTCCAGGGGCTCCTACAATGAGCAGTTCTTC. Protein product: CASSYLSRGSYNEQFF.

Written as DNA, the CDR3 is TGTGCCAGCAGTGATAGCGGGACTGCTGGGAATGAGCAGTTCTTC. Translating it yields CASSDSGTAGNEQFF. The chain is built from TRBV25-1 and TRBJ2-1; 8 bases match TRBD2. V lost 3 bases, J lost 7 bases, and 8 bases stayed unmatched. The germline CDR1 and CDR2 sequences are MGHDK and SYGVNS. This CDR3 is built from 15 residues.

The chain employs TRBV2 and TRBJ2-1, with TRBD2 identical over 10 bases. The germline V gene has CDR1 SNHLY and CDR2 FYNNEI. The CDR3 has 15 residues. Trimming cost V 2 bases and J 5 bases; bases outside gene matches: 3. CDR3 DNA: TGTGCCAGCAGTGAAACTAGCGGGGTAAACAATGAGCAGTTCTTC. Translated: CASSETSGVNNEQFF.

The chain employs TRBV5-1 and TRBJ2-5, with 7 positions matching TRBD2. The V and J ends lost 2 bases and 5 bases, in that order; junction bases with no gene match: 15. CDR3 size: 17 residues. From germline, CDR1 is SGHRS and CDR2 YFSETQ. This CDR3 reads CASSLRASGQGPETQYF. CDR3 DNA: TGCGCCAGCAGCTTAAGAGCTAGCGGCCAAGGACCTGAGACCCAGTACTTC.

V is TRBV12-3 or TRBV12-4 and J is TRBJ1-1; D remains ambiguous. Trimming took 5 bases from V and 1 from J, leaving 8 bases between them. The CDR3 is 13 amino acids. The CDR3, as DNA: TGTGCCAGCAGTCTAAGCGAGAACACTGAAGCTTTCTTT. Protein product: CASSLSENTEAFF.